This T cell receptor beta chain comes out of a study of T cell repertoires in ileal Crohn's disease. For the study at large: About half of patients got postoperative therapy: approximately 12 thiopurines, around 19 anti-TNF.

Produced via immunoSEQ multiplex PCR; TCRdb's table is partial and in-frame only. The sample has thousands of clones, roughly 79% seen once. Germline CDR1 MDHEN, CDR2 SYDVKM. The ends were cut back, 3 bases at V and 10 bases at J, with 13 bases in the middle. This CDR3 contains 12 residues. Notes on this clone: The antigen remains unidentified.

Study conclusions and caveats: Endoscopic recurrence occurred in every patient whose clonality exceeded 26.8%. High-frequency clones were more common in sorted CD8 than CD4 cells.

This TCR was recovered from an adult with Crohn's disease. Sequenced material: ileal tissue. The chain combines TRBV28 with TRBJ2-7, with D possibly TRBD2 on 6 matching bases. The CDR3 here is CASSFLGGRQYF. CDR3 nucleotides: TGTGCCAGCAGTTTTCTGGGGGGTCGCCAGTACTTC.